These T cell receptor beta chains were read from a single sample in a study of blood T cell repertoires in COVID-19. TCRdb's copy holds only in-frame clones and misses some; the assay was immunoSEQ multiplex PCR. The table shows about 260,000 clones, with roughly four fifths occurring only once. Sequencing was performed on PBMCs or T cells enriched from blood (not recorded which). The source is a man aged 30-40 years with acute COVID-19. The CDR3 runs from the conserved cysteine through the conserved F or W. D genes are given only for firm matches. Clone size is not always given. Where it is, it says once, few, many or a class for expanded clones.

j_call d_call v_call clone_size cdr3_aa cdr3_nt
TRBJ1-5 - TRBV6-5 - CASTLDSSNQPQHF TGTGCCAGCACTCTCGACAGTAGCAATCAGCCCCAGCATTTT
TRBJ1-2 TRBD1 TRBV6-5 - CASTRTGVNYGYTF TGTGCCAGCACCCGGACAGGGGTGAACTATGGCTACACCTTC
TRBJ1-5 - TRBV20-1 - CSASGTGNSQPQHF TGCAGTGCTAGTGGTACAGGGAATAGTCAGCCCCAGCATTTT
TRBJ1-2 - TRBV3-1/TRBV3-2 - CASSPGVGRGYTF TGTGCCAGCAGCCCCGGGGTAGGGAGGGGCTACACCTTC
TRBJ1-1 TRBD1 TRBV20-1 once CSARRQGEAFF TGCAGTGCTAGGAGACAGGGCGAAGCTTTCTTT
TRBJ1-3 TRBD1 TRBV18 - CASSPLGQGDTIYF TGTGCCAGCTCACCACTCGGACAGGGGGACACCATATATTTT
TRBJ2-3 - TRBV24-1 - CATRGRDSTDTQYF TGTGCCACCCGCGGACGGGATTCGACAGATACGCAGTATTTT
TRBJ1-1 - TRBV19 - CASRAGRETEAFF TGTGCCAGTAGAGCAGGGAGGGAAACTGAAGCTTTCTTT
TRBJ1-2 - TRBV30 - CAWSVRLEAGGYTF TGTGCCTGGAGTGTACGATTAGAGGCCGGTGGCTACACCTTC
TRBJ1-1 TRBD1 TRBV6-2/TRBV6-3 - CASSYRQGARNTEAFF TGTGCCAGCAGTTACCGGCAGGGGGCAAGAAACACTGAAGCTTTCTTT
TRBJ1-3 - TRBV4-1 - CASSHPQGQGNTIYF TGCGCCAGCAGCCACCCCCAGGGGCAGGGGAACACCATATATTTT
TRBJ2-1 TRBD2 TRBV13 - CASSLTGGGVRNEQFF TGTGCCAGCAGCTTGACGGGAGGAGGTGTGCGCAATGAGCAGTTCTTC
TRBJ2-1 TRBD2 TRBV9 - CASSPTGLANEQFF TGTGCCAGCAGCCCTACTGGACTAGCCAATGAGCAGTTCTTC
TRBJ1-2 - TRBV19 - CASSTSNYGYTF TGTGCCAGTAGTACCTCCAACTATGGCTACACCTTC
TRBJ1-2 - TRBV7-9 - CASSLARGEIYGYTF TGTGCCAGCAGCTTAGCGCGGGGGGAGATCTATGGCTACACCTTC
TRBJ2-5 TRBD2 TRBV3-1/TRBV3-2 - CATRKSGRGETQYF TGTGCCACCCGAAAAAGCGGGAGGGGAGAGACCCAGTACTTC
TRBJ2-1 TRBD1 TRBV28 - CASRMTGTGGNEQFF TGTGCCAGCCGAATGACCGGGACAGGGGGGAATGAGCAGTTCTTC
TRBJ2-5 - TRBV11-2 - CASSLGSQETQYF TGTGCCAGCAGCTTGGGCAGCCAAGAGACCCAGTACTTC
TRBJ2-3 TRBD2 TRBV9 - CASSILAGGFTDTQYF TGTGCCAGCAGCATATTAGCGGGAGGGTTCACAGATACGCAGTATTTT
TRBJ2-1 TRBD2 TRBV30 - CAWSVGWVAGDHEQFF TGTGCCTGGAGTGTTGGATGGGTAGCGGGAGATCATGAGCAGTTCTTC
TRBJ2-2 - TRBV13 - CASHYRPTNTGELFF TGTGCCAGCCACTATAGACCGACGAACACCGGGGAGCTGTTTTTT
TRBJ1-2 TRBD1 TRBV6-5 - CASSYSPGQGIGGYTF TGTGCCAGCAGTTACTCCCCCGGACAGGGAATAGGGGGCTACACCTTC
TRBJ2-3 - TRBV3-1/TRBV3-2 - CASSQSEGADTQYF TGTGCCAGCAGCCAATCCGAAGGGGCAGATACGCAGTATTTT
TRBJ1-4 TRBD1 TRBV7-2 - CASSVGRGQRDEKLFF TGTGCCAGCAGCGTCGGCAGGGGGCAGAGGGATGAAAAACTGTTTTTT
TRBJ2-3 TRBD1 TRBV19 - CASTRTGNSWADTQYF TGTGCCAGTACCCGGACAGGGAATAGTTGGGCAGATACGCAGTATTTT
TRBJ2-4 TRBD1 TRBV6-6 - CASRHTGDIQYF TGTGCCAGCAGGCATACAGGGGACATTCAGTACTTC
TRBJ2-1 TRBD1 TRBV19 - CASSGEQGATHNEQFF TGTGCCAGTAGTGGAGAACAGGGGGCTACCCACAATGAGCAGTTCTTC